The present TCR beta chain was sequenced within a study of blood T cells in healthy people across ages. V lost 4 bases and J lost 3, with 13 bases in between. Germline CDR1 is SGHTA and CDR2 is FQGNSA. The CDR3 extends over 15 amino acids. Peripheral blood, about 10 milliliters per donor, was collected. PBMCs were isolated at a quantity of at least 6.5 million per sample. This clonotype occurred a few times. Its target is unknown. Primed by a sample-barcoded 5' primer and a J-beta primer mix, a second PCR proceeded for 7 to 11 cycles. TCRdb analysed the 5' RACE reads with MiXCR anew, one entry per CDR3 protein. The repertoire holds 700,000 or so distinct CDR3 sequences, with about 20% as singletons. Points from the study as a whole: Higher diversity, along with more naive CD4+ cells, distinguished long-lived donors from aged donors.

The J gene is TRBJ2-4, the V gene TRBV7-2; D is ambiguous. Sample: blood. The source of this sequence is a man aged 65-85 years in good health. CDR3 sequence (DNA): TGTGCCAGCAGCTCTCAAAGCATGTTCAAAAACATTCAGTACTTC. Residues: CASSSQSMFKNIQYF.